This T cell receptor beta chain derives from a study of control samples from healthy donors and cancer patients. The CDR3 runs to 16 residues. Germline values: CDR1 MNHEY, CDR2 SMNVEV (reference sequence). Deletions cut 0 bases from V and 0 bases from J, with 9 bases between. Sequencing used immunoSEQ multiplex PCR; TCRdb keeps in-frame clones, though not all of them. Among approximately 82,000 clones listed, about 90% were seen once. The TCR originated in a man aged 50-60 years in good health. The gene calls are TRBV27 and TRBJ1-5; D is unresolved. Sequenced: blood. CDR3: CASSLSPVGSNQPQHF. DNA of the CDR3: TGTGCCAGCAGTTTATCCCCCGTCGGTAGCAATCAGCCCCAGCATTTT.